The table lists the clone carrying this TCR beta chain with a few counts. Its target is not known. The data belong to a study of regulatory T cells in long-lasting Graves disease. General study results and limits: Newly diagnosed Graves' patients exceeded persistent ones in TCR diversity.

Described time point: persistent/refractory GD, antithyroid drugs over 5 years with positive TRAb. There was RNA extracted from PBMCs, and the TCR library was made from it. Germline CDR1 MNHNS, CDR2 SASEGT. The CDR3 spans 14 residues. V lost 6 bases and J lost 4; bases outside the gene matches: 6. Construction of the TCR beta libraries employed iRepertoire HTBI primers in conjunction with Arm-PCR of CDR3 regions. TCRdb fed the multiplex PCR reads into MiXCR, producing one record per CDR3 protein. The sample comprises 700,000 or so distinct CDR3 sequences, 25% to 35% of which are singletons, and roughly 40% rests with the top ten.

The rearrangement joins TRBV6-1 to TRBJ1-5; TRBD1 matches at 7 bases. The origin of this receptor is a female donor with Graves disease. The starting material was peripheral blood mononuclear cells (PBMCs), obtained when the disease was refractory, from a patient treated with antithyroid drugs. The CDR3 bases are TGTGCCAGCAGGCAGGGCAGGGGGAATCAGCCCCAGCATTTT. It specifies CASRQGRGNQPQHF.